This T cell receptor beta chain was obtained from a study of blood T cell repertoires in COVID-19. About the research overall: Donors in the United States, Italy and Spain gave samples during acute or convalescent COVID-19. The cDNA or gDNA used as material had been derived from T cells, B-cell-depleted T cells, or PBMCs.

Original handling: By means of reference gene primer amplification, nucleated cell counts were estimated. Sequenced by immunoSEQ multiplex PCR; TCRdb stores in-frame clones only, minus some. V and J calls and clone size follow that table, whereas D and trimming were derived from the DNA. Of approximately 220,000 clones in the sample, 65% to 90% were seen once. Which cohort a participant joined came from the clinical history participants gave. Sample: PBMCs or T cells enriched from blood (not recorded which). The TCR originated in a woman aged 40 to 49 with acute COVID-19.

CDR3 in DNA: TGTGCCAGCAGCCAGATCGGGAGGGCGGCCAAAAACATTCAGTACTTC. Amino acids: CASSQIGRAAKNIQYF. The rearrangement joins TRBV3-1 (or the pseudogene TRBV3-2) to TRBJ2-4, with 8 positions matching TRBD2. Germline CDR1 LGHDT, CDR2 YNNKEL (reference sequence). V lost 3 bases and J lost 1; bases outside the gene matches: 5. The CDR3 extends over 16 amino acids.